This TCR beta chain was sequenced in a study of blood T cell repertoires in COVID-19. As for the study in general: There were acute and convalescent COVID-19 samples, and they came from the United States, Italy and Spain. Nucleic acid was either cDNA or gDNA, and it came from T cells, B-cell-depleted T cells, or PBMCs.

This CDR3 contains 16 residues. Germline CDR1 is MNHEY and CDR2 is SMNVEV (reference sequence). Trimming left V 6 bases short and J 2 bases short, with 20 bases between. Per the original methods: For nucleated cells, counts were estimated from reference gene primer amplification. TCRdb keeps only in-frame clones here, not all; method: immunoSEQ multiplex PCR. Clone size and the V and J calls come from that table; the DNA yielded D and trimming. The sample carries 140,000 to 150,000 clones, about 76% recorded once. Sequenced sample: peripheral blood. The receptor comes from a human donor in a cohort sampled during active COVID-19. The chain couples TRBV27 to TRBJ2-7; a weak D match, TRBD1 (6 bases). DNA of the CDR3: TGTGCCAGCAGCCTTACCGGGACACTTCTTACCTACGAGCAGTACTTC. Its protein product is CASSLTGTLLTYEQYF.